The rows below give T cell receptor beta chains drawn from one sample of a study of T cell changes during pregnancy in multiple sclerosis. Data came from immunoSEQ multiplex PCR; TCRdb stores just in-frame clones and leaves some out. Here the sample spans 90,000 or so clones, over 85% being singletons. Sequencing was performed on peripheral blood, taken after pregnancy. The receptors here all came from a female donor in good health, enrolled as a control in a pregnancy study. CDR3s include the opening cysteine and the closing phenylalanine or tryptophan. A D gene is named only where the DNA matches it firmly. Size tells how often a clone was seen (once, few, many) or the class of an expanded clone, and some rows leave it out.

J: TRBJ1-5; V: TRBV7-6; D: TRBD1; length: 16; size: once; DNA: TGTGCCAGCAGCACCGGGACAGGGGATAGCAATCAGCCCCAGCATTTT; CDR3: CASSTGTGDSNQPQHF
J: TRBJ1-2; V: TRBV7-9; D: TRBD1; length: 16; size: NA; DNA: TGTGCCAGCAGCCCAGACGACAGGGGGCGGAGGGGTGGCTACACCTTC; CDR3: CASSPDDRGRRGGYTF
J: TRBJ2-3; V: TRBV5-4; D: NA; length: 16; size: NA; DNA: TGTGCCAGCAGCTTGAACGCAGGGATACGCACAGATACGCAGTATTTT; CDR3: CASSLNAGIRTDTQYF
J: TRBJ2-7; V: TRBV13; D: TRBD2; length: 15; size: NA; DNA: TGTGCCAGCAGCTTAGTGTGGCGGGAGGGCGTCGAGCAGTACTTC; CDR3: CASSLVWREGVEQYF
J: TRBJ2-3; V: TRBV11-2; D: NA; length: 16; size: NA; DNA: TGTGCCAGCAGCTCTACAGGACGGCCCAAGCCAGATACGCAGTATTTT; CDR3: CASSSTGRPKPDTQYF
J: TRBJ2-5; V: TRBV5-1; D: TRBD2; length: 14; size: NA; DNA: TGCGCCAGCAGCTGGACTAGCGGGACGGGGACCCAGTACTTC; CDR3: CASSWTSGTGTQYF
J: TRBJ2-6; V: TRBV9; D: TRBD2; length: 23; size: NA; DNA: TGTGCCAGCAGCCCTCTGAACTCAATGTTGGGCAGCGGGAGAGGCTCTGGGGCCAACGTCCTGACTTTC; CDR3: CASSPLNSMLGSGRGSGANVLTF
J: TRBJ1-2; V: TRBV6-6; D: TRBD1; length: 15; size: NA; DNA: TGTGCCAGCAGCCAACCGGGACAGAGTAACTATGGCTACACCTTC; CDR3: CASSQPGQSNYGYTF
J: TRBJ2-1; V: TRBV4-1; D: TRBD2; length: 16; size: NA; DNA: TGCGCCAGCAGCCATGCAGTACTAGCGAGAGACAATGAGCAGTTCTTC; CDR3: CASSHAVLARDNEQFF
J: TRBJ1-2; V: TRBV15; D: NA; length: 14; size: NA; DNA: TGTGCCACCAGCAGAGATGGGGGGGGAAGTAGCTACACCTTC; CDR3: CATSRDGGGSSYTF
J: TRBJ1-4; V: TRBV21-1; D: NA; length: 15; size: NA; DNA: TGTGCCAGCAGCCCACGGGGGAGGGCAGGGGAAAAACTGTTTTTT; CDR3: CASSPRGRAGEKLFF
J: TRBJ2-3; V: TRBV28; D: NA; length: 12; size: NA; DNA: TGTGCCAGGAAGACAGCCACAGATACGCAGTATTTT; CDR3: CARKTATDTQYF
J: TRBJ2-2; V: TRBV18; D: NA; length: 15; size: NA; DNA: TGTGCCAGCTCACCACGGCAGGAAAACACCGGGGAGCTGTTTTTT; CDR3: CASSPRQENTGELFF
J: TRBJ2-3; V: TRBV28; D: NA; length: 15; size: NA; DNA: TGTGCCAGCAGTTTAGTCCCTAGCAAGGCAGATACGCAGTATTTT; CDR3: CASSLVPSKADTQYF
J: TRBJ1-4; V: TRBV4-1; D: NA; length: 14; size: NA; DNA: TGCGCCAGCAGCCGACTGGAGTGGGAGGAAAAACTGTTTTTT; CDR3: CASSRLEWEEKLFF
J: TRBJ2-6; V: TRBV27; D: NA; length: 16; size: NA; DNA: TGTGCCAGCGGGGAATACGGGGGCTCTGGGGCCAACGTCCTGACTTTC; CDR3: CASGEYGGSGANVLTF
J: TRBJ2-2; V: TRBV30; D: NA; length: 16; size: NA; DNA: TGTGCCTGGAGTGTAGGTGACAGGATTAACACCGGGGAGCTGTTTTTT; CDR3: CAWSVGDRINTGELFF
J: TRBJ2-7; V: TRBV5-1; D: TRBD2; length: 15; size: NA; DNA: TGCGCCAGCAGCCATACTAGCGCCGACTCCTACGAGCAGTACTTC; CDR3: CASSHTSADSYEQYF
J: TRBJ2-3; V: TRBV6-1; D: TRBD1; length: 15; size: NA; DNA: TGTGCCAGCAGTGCTTTACCGGGACAGGTGAATACGCAGTATTTT; CDR3: CASSALPGQVNTQYF
J: TRBJ1-4; V: TRBV19; D: TRBD1; length: 15; size: NA; DNA: TGTGCCAGTAGTCCTCTACAGGGGGCAGAGGAAAAACTGTTTTTT; CDR3: CASSPLQGAEEKLFF
J: TRBJ1-3; V: TRBV6-5; D: NA; length: 13; size: NA; DNA: TGTGCCAGCAGTTCCTCCCCGTTAAACACCATATATTTT; CDR3: CASSSSPLNTIYF
J: TRBJ2-3; V: TRBV2; D: NA; length: 15; size: NA; DNA: TGTGCCAGCAGCGCCTACTCCAGGCTCACAGATACGCAGTATTTT; CDR3: CASSAYSRLTDTQYF
J: TRBJ2-7; V: TRBV19; D: NA; length: 14; size: once; DNA: TGTGCCAGTTCCCCGAGGCTAGCAGGCTACGAGCAGTACTTC; CDR3: CASSPRLAGYEQYF
J: TRBJ1-2; V: TRBV5-4; D: NA; length: 14; size: NA; DNA: TGTGCCAGCAGTTCTATTCAAACAGGGTTCACCGCGTTCTTC; CDR3: CASSSIQTGFTAFF
J: TRBJ2-5; V: TRBV20-1; D: NA; length: 10; size: NA; DNA: TGCAGTGCTAGCGGAGAGACCCAGTACTTC; CDR3: CSASGETQYF
J: TRBJ2-2; V: TRBV19; D: NA; length: 17; size: NA; DNA: TGTGCCAGTAGTATCCCGCCCGTCAGGCACGGCACCGGGGAGCTGTTTTTT; CDR3: CASSIPPVRHGTGELFF
J: TRBJ1-2; V: TRBV2; D: NA; length: 16; size: once; DNA: TGTGCCAGCAGTAAAGACGGGACAAAACTTAACTATGGCTACACCTTC; CDR3: CASSKDGTKLNYGYTF
J: TRBJ2-7; V: TRBV5-1; D: NA; length: 15; size: NA; DNA: TGCGCCAGCAGCTTGAACTTGGCAGGGTGGAACGAGCAGTACTTC; CDR3: CASSLNLAGWNEQYF
J: TRBJ2-7; V: TRBV14; D: TRBD1; length: 14; size: NA; DNA: TGTGCCAGCAGCCTCGGACAGGGGCCCTACGAGCAGTACTTC; CDR3: CASSLGQGPYEQYF
J: TRBJ2-5; V: TRBV4-1; D: TRBD2; length: 15; size: NA; DNA: TGCGCCAGCAGCCAAGATAGCGGGGGCGCAGGGACCCAGTACTTC; CDR3: CASSQDSGGAGTQYF
J: TRBJ2-3; V: TRBV19; D: NA; length: 16; size: NA; DNA: TGTGCCAGTAGTATACGAGGGATAATTAGCACAGATACGCAGTATTTT; CDR3: CASSIRGIISTDTQYF
J: TRBJ2-1; V: TRBV7-2; D: TRBD2; length: 18; size: NA; DNA: TGTGCCAGCAGCTCGGGAGGGCAGAATTCCCCATTATACAATGAGCAGTTCTTC; CDR3: CASSSGGQNSPLYNEQFF
J: TRBJ2-1; V: TRBV19; D: NA; length: 15; size: NA; DNA: TGTGCCAGTAGTATAACAGGGATCGGGTACAATGAGCAGTTCTTC; CDR3: CASSITGIGYNEQFF
J: TRBJ2-7; V: TRBV6-1; D: TRBD2; length: 15; size: NA; DNA: TGTGCCAGCAGTCCAGCGGGAGGGCAGACCTACGAGCAGTACTTC; CDR3: CASSPAGGQTYEQYF
J: TRBJ1-1; V: TRBV27; D: NA; length: 14; size: NA; DNA: TGTGCCAGCAGTCCCTCTACCCTACTAGGGAAAGCTTTCTTT; CDR3: CASSPSTLLGKAFF
J: TRBJ2-7; V: TRBV7-6; D: TRBD2; length: 15; size: NA; DNA: TGTGCCAGCAGCTTGGAGACTAGCGGGAGAACCGAGCAGTACTTC; CDR3: CASSLETSGRTEQYF
J: TRBJ2-7; V: TRBV5-1; D: NA; length: 15; size: NA; DNA: TGCGCCAGCAGCGATCCCCAGGGGCTGCAGTACGAGCAGTACTTC; CDR3: CASSDPQGLQYEQYF
J: TRBJ1-5; V: TRBV19; D: NA; length: 14; size: NA; DNA: TGTGCCAGTAGTCTAGGGGGGCTGGATCAGCCCCAGCATTTT; CDR3: CASSLGGLDQPQHF
J: TRBJ2-1; V: TRBV7-2; D: NA; length: 14; size: NA; DNA: TGTGCCAGCAGCTTAAGCAAGAGTTACAATGAGCAGTTCTTC; CDR3: CASSLSKSYNEQFF
J: TRBJ1-5; V: TRBV5-6; D: NA; length: 15; size: once; DNA: TGTGCCAGCAGCTTGCGGACAGCTAGCAATCAGCCCCAGCATTTT; CDR3: CASSLRTASNQPQHF
J: TRBJ2-1; V: TRBV7-9; D: TRBD2; length: 15; size: NA; DNA: TGTGCCAGCAGCAAGAGCGGGGGTTCCTACAATGAGCAGTTCTTC; CDR3: CASSKSGGSYNEQFF
J: TRBJ2-3; V: TRBV2; D: TRBD2; length: 19; size: NA; DNA: TGTGCCAGCAGTGACCTCGCTCCCTCGACTAGCGGATTCACAGATACGCAGTATTTT; CDR3: CASSDLAPSTSGFTDTQYF
J: TRBJ2-1; V: TRBV2; D: NA; length: 15; size: NA; DNA: TGTGCCAGCAGGACCCCAGGGTGGTCCTACAATGAGCAGTTCTTC; CDR3: CASRTPGWSYNEQFF
J: TRBJ2-3; V: TRBV5-1; D: TRBD2; length: 15; size: NA; DNA: TGCGCCAGCAGCTTGGACCTAGCGGGAGAAGATACGCAGTATTTT; CDR3: CASSLDLAGEDTQYF
J: TRBJ2-3; V: TRBV11-3; D: NA; length: 13; size: NA; DNA: TGTGCCAGCAGCTCTCATGGCAGGGATACGCAGTATTTT; CDR3: CASSSHGRDTQYF